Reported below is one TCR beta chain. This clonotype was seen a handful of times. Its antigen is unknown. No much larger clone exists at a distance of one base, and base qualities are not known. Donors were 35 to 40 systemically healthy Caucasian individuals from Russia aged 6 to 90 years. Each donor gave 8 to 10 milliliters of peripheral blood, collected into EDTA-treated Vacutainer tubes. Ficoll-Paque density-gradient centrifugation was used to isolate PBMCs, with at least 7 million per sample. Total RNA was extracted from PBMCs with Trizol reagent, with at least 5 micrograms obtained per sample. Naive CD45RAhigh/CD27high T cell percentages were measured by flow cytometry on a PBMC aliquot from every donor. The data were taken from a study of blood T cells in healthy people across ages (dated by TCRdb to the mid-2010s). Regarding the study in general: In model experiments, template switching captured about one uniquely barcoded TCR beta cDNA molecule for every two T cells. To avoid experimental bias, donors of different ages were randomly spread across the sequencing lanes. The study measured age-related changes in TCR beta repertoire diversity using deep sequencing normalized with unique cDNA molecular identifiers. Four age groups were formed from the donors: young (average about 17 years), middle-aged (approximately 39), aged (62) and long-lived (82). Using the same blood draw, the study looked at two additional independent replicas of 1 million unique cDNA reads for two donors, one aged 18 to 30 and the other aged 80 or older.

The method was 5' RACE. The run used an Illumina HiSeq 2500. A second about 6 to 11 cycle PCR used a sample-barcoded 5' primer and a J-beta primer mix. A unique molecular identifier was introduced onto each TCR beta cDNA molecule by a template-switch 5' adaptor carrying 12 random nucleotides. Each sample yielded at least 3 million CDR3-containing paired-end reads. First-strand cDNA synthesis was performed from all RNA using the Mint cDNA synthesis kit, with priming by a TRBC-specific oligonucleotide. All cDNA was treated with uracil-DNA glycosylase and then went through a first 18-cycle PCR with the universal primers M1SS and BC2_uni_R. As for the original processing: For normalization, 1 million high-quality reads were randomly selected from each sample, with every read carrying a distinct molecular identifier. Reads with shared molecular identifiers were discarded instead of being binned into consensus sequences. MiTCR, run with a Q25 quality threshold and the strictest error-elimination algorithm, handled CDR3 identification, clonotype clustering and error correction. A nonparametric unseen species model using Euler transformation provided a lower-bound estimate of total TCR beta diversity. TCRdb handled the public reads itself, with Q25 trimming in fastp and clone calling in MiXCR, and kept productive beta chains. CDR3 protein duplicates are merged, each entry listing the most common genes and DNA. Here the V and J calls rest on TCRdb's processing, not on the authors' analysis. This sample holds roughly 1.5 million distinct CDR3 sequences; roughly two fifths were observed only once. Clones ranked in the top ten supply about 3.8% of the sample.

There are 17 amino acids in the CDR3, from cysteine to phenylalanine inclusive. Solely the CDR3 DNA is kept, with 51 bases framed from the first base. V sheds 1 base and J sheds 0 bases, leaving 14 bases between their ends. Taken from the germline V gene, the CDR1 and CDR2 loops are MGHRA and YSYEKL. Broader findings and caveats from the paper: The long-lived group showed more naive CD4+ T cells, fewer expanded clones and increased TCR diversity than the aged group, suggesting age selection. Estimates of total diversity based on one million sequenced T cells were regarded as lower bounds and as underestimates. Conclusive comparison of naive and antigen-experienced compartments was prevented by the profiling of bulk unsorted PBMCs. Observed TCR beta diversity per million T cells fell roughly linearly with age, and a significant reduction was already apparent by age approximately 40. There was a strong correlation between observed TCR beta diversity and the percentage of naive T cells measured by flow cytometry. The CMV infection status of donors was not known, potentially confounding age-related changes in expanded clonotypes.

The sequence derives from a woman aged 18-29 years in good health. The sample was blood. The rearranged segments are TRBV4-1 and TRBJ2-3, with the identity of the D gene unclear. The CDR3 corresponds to CASSQAAVPRSTDTQYF. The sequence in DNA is TGCGCCAGCAGCCAAGCAGCAGTTCCCCGTAGCACAGATACGCAGTATTTT.